These 32 T cell receptor beta chains originate from one sample sequenced in a study of cytomegalovirus exposure and HLA in healthy donors. Primers included in the PCR were 60 Vbeta and 13 Jbeta primers. Assay used: immunoSEQ multiplex PCR; TCRdb lists only in-frame clones, some missing. The sample shows 90,000 to 100,000 clones, around 70% of them seen only once. Sequences were obtained from PBMCs. The receptors were sampled from a female donor in good health and CMV-seronegative.

The J gene is TRBJ1-6, the V gene TRBV6-5; tentative D call: TRBD1 (5 bases). Germline lookup yields CDR1 MNHEY and CDR2 SVGAGI. The V and J ends lost 7 bases and 17 bases respectively, with 15 bases between them. CDR3 length: 11 residues. The CDR3 here is CASTDGGVVHF. CDR3 nucleotide sequence: TGTGCCAGCACCGACGGGGGGGTAGTCCACTTT.

The chain is built from TRBV28 and TRBJ1-5, with D tentatively TRBD1 (5 bases). V shed 8 bases and J shed 6 bases, with 23 bases lying between them. CDR1 MDHEN and CDR2 SYDVKM come from the germline V gene. The CDR3 length is 16 residues. Here the CDR3 reads CASGAWEGLRSQPQHF. In DNA form, the CDR3 reads TGTGCCAGCGGCGCTTGGGAGGGGCTACGCAGTCAGCCCCAGCATTTT.

This clone came up once. The chain couples TRBV6-5 to TRBJ1-6; TRBD1 matches at 7 bases. The germline V gene encodes CDR1 MNHEY and CDR2 SVGAGI. This CDR3 spans 12 amino acids. V lost 5 bases and J lost 13; bases outside the gene matches: 5. The CDR3 protein is CASSTSTGPLHF. CDR3 sequence (DNA): TGTGCCAGCAGTACCTCGACAGGGCCCCTCCACTTT.

V usage is TRBV13 and J usage is TRBJ1-1; D is perhaps TRBD1 (5 bases). Trimming took 3 bases from V and 3 from J, leaving 8 bases between them. This CDR3 region has 13 residues. Germline CDR1 and CDR2: PRHDT and FYEKMQ (reference sequence). The CDR3 coding sequence is TGTGCCAGCAGCTTGACAGTATACACTGAAGCTTTCTTT. Its translation is CASSLTVYTEAFF.

The CDR3 nucleotides read TGTGCCTTGCGTGGGGGCGAGAAGACCCAGTACTTC. Its translation: CALRGGEKTQYF. The V and J genes are TRBV30 and TRBJ2-5, with D maybe TRBD1 (6 bases). Trimming removed 7 bases at V and 6 bases at J, with 15 bases between. The CDR3 runs to 12 residues. Germline CDR1 GTSNPN, CDR2 SVGIG (reference sequence).

The genes are TRBV28 and TRBJ1-2, with 11 bases matching TRBD1. The CDR3 sequence is 14 residues long. V lost 8 bases and J lost 2; bases outside the gene matches: 4. Germline V CDR1 and CDR2: MDHEN, SYDVKM. The CDR3 region has the DNA TGTGCCAGCGTTCGGACAGGGGGCAACTATGGCTACACCTTC. Amino acid sequence: CASVRTGGNYGYTF.

This clone has only a few counts. Since no conserved phenylalanine or tryptophan closes the CDR3, a read error is the likely cause. The chain carries TRBV29-1 and TRBJ2-7, with D unresolved. Germline-derived CDR1 and CDR2 are SQVTM and ANQGSEA. The CDR3 has 13 residues. Between the trimmed V and J ends, which lost 4 bases and 2 bases, there was a span of 12 bases. In nucleotides, the CDR3 is TGCAGCGTTGTTTGGCATGGGGCCTACGAGCAGTACTCC. It is translated as CSVVWHGAYEQYS.

V usage is TRBV19 and J usage is TRBJ1-2; TRBD1 might be the D (6 bases). The CDR3 spans 11 residues. V lost 9 bases and J 9 bases, leaving 14 bases between the germline ends. The germline V gene encodes CDR1 LNHDA and CDR2 SQIVND (reference sequence). CDR3 region: CASREGERYTF. The CDR3 DNA follows: TGTGCCAGCAGGGAGGGGGAACGCTACACCTTC.

The DNA of the CDR3 is TGTGCCAGCAGTGGCCCGGGACTAGCGGGTGAGCAGTTCTTC. Amino acid sequence: CASSGPGLAGEQFF. This chain links TRBV2 with TRBJ2-1; 12 bases agree with TRBD2. CDR3 length equals 14 residues. The trim removed 4 bases at V and 9 bases at J, leaving 4 bases unmatched. From germline, CDR1 is SNHLY and CDR2 FYNNEI.

The chain is built from TRBV5-6 and TRBJ2-7; TRBD1 matches 8 bases. Germline V lookup: CDR1 SGHDT, CDR2 YYEEEE. The V segment lost 4 bases and the J segment 7 bases; nucleotides outside the gene matches: 13. The CDR3 has 15 residues. In nucleotides, the CDR3 is TGTGCCAGCAGCCTTTCCGGGACAGGCCTCTTAGAGCAGTACTTC. It yields the protein CASSLSGTGLLEQYF.

The chain carries TRBV9 and TRBJ2-3; 9 bases align to TRBD1. This CDR3 is built from 18 residues. The J segment lost 2 bases and the V segment lost 0 bases, leaving 10 bases of the junction unmatched. Germline loops: CDR1 SGDLS, CDR2 YYNGEE. Here the CDR3 reads CASSVEVTGGGLTDTQYF. CDR3 bases: TGTGCCAGCAGCGTAGAAGTGACAGGGGGAGGCCTCACAGATACGCAGTATTTT.

V gene TRBV5-7 combines with J gene TRBJ2-5; TRBD1 agrees at 8 bases. TRBV5-7 is reported as an ORF; its role is uncertain. The CDR3 runs 16 residues. Unmatched junction bases numbered 11, after V lost 4 bases and J lost 3 bases. The CDR3 region has the DNA TGTGCCAGCAGCCCAGGTGGGACAGGCGGAGAAGAGACCCAGTACTTC. It translates to CASSPGGTGGEETQYF.

This chain joins TRBV6-1 and TRBJ2-6; TRBD1 agrees at 8 bases. V shed 6 bases and J 2 bases; nucleotides not matched to a gene: 0. The CDR3 covers 14 residues. The germline V gene encodes CDR1 MNHNS and CDR2 SASEGT. CDR3: CASRQGAGANVLTF. The CDR3 DNA is TGTGCCAGCAGACAGGGGGCTGGGGCCAACGTCCTGACTTTC.

The chain has TRBV27 and TRBJ2-7, with a tentative D call TRBD2 (6 bases). Between the trimmed V and J ends, which lost 3 bases and 7 bases, there was a span of 13 bases. From germline, CDR1 is MNHEY and CDR2 SMNVEV (reference sequence). This CDR3 comprises 13 residues. The CDR3: CASSLQGAGEQYF. CDR3 bases: TGTGCCAGCAGTTTGCAGGGCGCGGGGGAGCAGTACTTC.

This chain connects TRBV10-3 to TRBJ2-5; 14 nucleotides line up with TRBD2. V was pared by 2 bases and J by 0 bases, with 14 bases of the junction left unmatched. Germline V gene data show CDR1 as ENHRY and CDR2 as SYGVKD. The CDR3 extends over 21 amino acids. CDR3 in amino acids: CAISEPGLAGGLLPYQETQYF. DNA of the CDR3: TGTGCCATCAGTGAGCCAGGACTAGCGGGAGGCCTCCTACCGTACCAAGAGACCCAGTACTTC.

The chain recombines TRBV5-1 with TRBJ2-1, with D possibly TRBD2 on 6 matching bases. Germline V gene lookup returns CDR1 SGHRS and CDR2 YFSETQ. Trimming removed 4 bases at V and 0 bases at J, with 11 bases between. CDR3 length: 15 amino acids. CDR3 DNA: TGCGCCAGCAGCGGGAGCGGGTCCTCCTACAATGAGCAGTTCTTC. This codes for CASSGSGSSYNEQFF.

This chain joins TRBV5-6 and TRBJ1-5; no reliable D call. This CDR3 has 14 amino acids. The ends were cut back, 4 bases at V and 6 bases at J, with 14 bases in the middle. CDR1 and CDR2 from the germline V gene are SGHDT and YYEEEE. CDR3 in DNA: TGTGCCAGCAGCCACCGGGCCAGCGGTCAGCCCCAGCATTTT. It is translated as CASSHRASGQPQHF. Supplemented by reference TRBV5-6 and TRBJ1-5, the full variable domain reads DAGVTQSPTHLIKTRGQQVTLRCSPKSGHDTVSWYQQALGQGPQFIFQYYEEEERQRGNFPDRFSGHQFPNYSSELNVNALLLGDSALYLCASSHRASGQPQHFGDGTRLSIL.

The genes are TRBV7-8 and TRBJ2-7; D may be TRBD1 (6 bases). The CDR3 has 15 amino acids. Per germline, CDR1 SGHVS and CDR2 FQNEAQ. Between the trimmed V and J ends, which lost 0 bases and 2 bases, there was a span of 11 bases. DNA for the CDR3: TGTGCCAGCAGCTTAGCGGCGCAGGGGACCTACGAGCAGTACTTC. It specifies CASSLAAQGTYEQYF.

The V and J genes are TRBV10-2 and TRBJ1-2; no clear D. Per the germline V gene, CDR1 is WSHSY and CDR2 is SAAADI. V lost 2 bases to trimming and J lost 8 bases, with 15 bases between them. CDR3 length equals 14 residues. CDR3 DNA: TGCGCCAGCAGTGAGATTTCAGATTTGGTCGGCTACACCTTC. Its translation is CASSEISDLVGYTF.

This chain's CDR3 is CASSSGGDTQYF. Written as DNA, the CDR3 is TGTGCCAGCAGCTCGGGGGGGGATACGCAGTATTTT. The chain recombines TRBV7-8 with TRBJ2-3; the match to TRBD2 covers 8 bases. CDR1 is SGHVS, CDR2 FQNEAQ, per germline. V gave up 4 bases and J gave up 6 bases; unmatched junction bases: 0. This CDR3 is built from 12 residues.

The rearrangement links TRBV7-2 to TRBJ2-3; 12 bases map to TRBD2. The trim removed 4 bases at V and 2 bases at J, leaving 4 bases unmatched. This CDR3 is 16 amino acids long. Per the germline V gene, CDR1 is SGHTA and CDR2 is FQGNSA. The DNA of the CDR3 is TGTGCCAGCAGCTCTGGACTAGCGGGAAACACAGATACGCAGTATTTT. Amino acids: CASSSGLAGNTDTQYF.

The count of this clone is one. CDR3 DNA sequence: TGCGCCAGCAGCTGGGACAGCGCTAACTATGGCTACACCTTC. Residues: CASSWDSANYGYTF. J is TRBJ1-2 and V is TRBV4-1, with 7 bases fitting TRBD1. J was trimmed by 0 bases and V by 5 bases; bases with no gene match: 3. Germline lookup yields CDR1 MGHRA and CDR2 YSYEKL. The CDR3 covers 14 residues.

Regarding this clone: At one end, the junction sequence differs from germline, possibly due to a read error. This chain connects TRBV28 to TRBJ1-6; D ambiguous. CDR3 length equals 13 residues. In germline, CDR1 is MDHEN, CDR2 SYDVKM. The DNA of the CDR3 is TGTGCCAGCAGTTTTAATATGGCGACTGCCTACAACTTT. Protein sequence: CASSFNMATAYNF.

The chain combines TRBV18 with TRBJ2-1; 13 positions match TRBD2. With V trimmed by 3 bases and J by 5 bases, 4 bases remained unmatched. In germline, CDR1 is KGHSH, CDR2 LQKENI. The CDR3 is 16 residues long. CDR3 in amino acids: CASSPGLAGANNEQFF. CDR3 in DNA: TGTGCCAGCTCACCCGGACTAGCGGGGGCCAACAATGAGCAGTTCTTC. Based on the CDR3 plus reference TRBV18 and TRBJ2-1, the full variable domain is NAGVMQNPRHLVRRRGQEARLRCSPMKGHSHVYWYRQLPEEGLKFMVYLQKENIIDESGMPKERFSAEFPKEGPSILRIQQVVRGDSAAYFCASSPGLAGANNEQFFGPGTRLTVL.

The sample holds a few counts of this clone. This chain uses TRBV7-9 with TRBJ2-2, with 9 bases fitting TRBD2. With 1 base clipped from V and 8 bases from J, the junction kept 11 bases outside the gene matches. Germline V gene data show CDR1 as SEHNR and CDR2 as FQNEAQ (reference sequence). This CDR3 has 17 amino acids. The CDR3 nucleotides read TGTGCCAGCAGCTTAGAGGGACTAGCTAACCCAAAAGGGGAGCTGTTTTTT. It codes for CASSLEGLANPKGELFF.

This rearrangement joins TRBV23-1 to TRBJ2-5; 8 bases agree with TRBD1. TRBV23-1 is given ORF status, its function remaining uncertain. The CDR3 consists of 15 residues. The V gene end was trimmed by 6 bases and the J gene end by 3 bases; junction bases not matched to a gene: 9. DNA of the CDR3: TGCGCCAGCAGAAGGAAGACAGGGGAAGAAGAGACCCAGTACTTC. Protein: CASRRKTGEEETQYF.

The chain carries TRBV7-2 and TRBJ1-1; the D gene is possibly TRBD1 (5 bases). Looked up from germline, CDR1 is SGHTA and CDR2 is FQGNSA. V was pared by 3 bases and J by 3 bases, with 11 bases between. The CDR3 totals 14 residues. CDR3 loop: CASSLRQGDTEAFF. The CDR3 DNA is TGTGCCAGCAGCTTGCGGCAGGGCGACACTGAAGCTTTCTTT.

The chain carries TRBV27 and TRBJ2-7, with D perhaps matching TRBD1 (5 bases). The ends were cut back, 8 bases at V and 6 bases at J, with 14 bases in the middle. Germline assignment: CDR1 MNHEY and CDR2 SMNVEV (reference sequence). This CDR3 has 12 residues. The CDR3 loop is CASRPQGGEQYF. As DNA, the CDR3 is TGTGCCAGCCGACCGCAGGGCGGCGAGCAGTACTTC.

This chain uses TRBV27 with TRBJ2-7; D possibly corresponds to TRBD2 (6 bases). CDR3 length: 13 residues. Germline V gene lookup returns CDR1 MNHEY and CDR2 SMNVEV (reference sequence). V dropped 6 bases and J dropped 6 bases, with 15 bases sitting between them. The CDR3 region has the DNA TGTGCCAGCAGGGCCGGGAGTTCTCCCGAGCAGTACTTC. This encodes CASRAGSSPEQYF.

The chain recombines TRBV5-4 with TRBJ2-7; 7 bases are shared with TRBD2. Germline V gene lookup returns CDR1 SGHNT and CDR2 YYREEE (reference sequence). With V trimmed by 4 bases and J by 4 bases, 11 bases remained unmatched. This CDR3 region has 15 residues. CDR3 in DNA: TGTGCCAGCAGCATACAAGCGGGATCAAATTACGAGCAGTACTTC. As protein: CASSIQAGSNYEQYF.

This sequence joins TRBV7-8 and TRBJ1-6, with a tentative D call TRBD1 (6 bases). CDR1 and CDR2 (germline): SGHVS, FQNEAQ. Trimming left V 4 bases short and J 6 bases short, with 16 bases between. The CDR3 contains 16 residues. CDR3 amino acids: CASSYTPGHRNSPLHF. For the CDR3, the DNA is TGTGCCAGCAGCTACACGCCGGGACACCGTAATTCACCCCTCCACTTT. Full variable domain (rest looked up from reference TRBV7-8 and TRBJ1-6): GAGVSQSPRYKVAKRGQDVALRCDPISGHVSLFWYQQALGQGPEFLTYFQNEAQLDKSGLPSDRFFAERPEGSVSTLKIQRTQQEDSAVYLCASSYTPGHRNSPLHFGNGTRLTVT.

Here the CDR3 reads CASSFSRDPSDTQYF. CDR3 nucleotide sequence: TGTGCCAGCAGCTTTTCCAGGGATCCCTCAGATACGCAGTATTTT. The chain joins TRBV5-5 to TRBJ2-3, with D possibly matching TRBD1 (5 bases). CDR3 length: 15 amino acids. CDR1 SGHKS and CDR2 YYEKEE come from the germline V gene (reference sequence). The V gene lost 2 bases and the J gene lost 4 bases, with 14 bases spanning the gap.